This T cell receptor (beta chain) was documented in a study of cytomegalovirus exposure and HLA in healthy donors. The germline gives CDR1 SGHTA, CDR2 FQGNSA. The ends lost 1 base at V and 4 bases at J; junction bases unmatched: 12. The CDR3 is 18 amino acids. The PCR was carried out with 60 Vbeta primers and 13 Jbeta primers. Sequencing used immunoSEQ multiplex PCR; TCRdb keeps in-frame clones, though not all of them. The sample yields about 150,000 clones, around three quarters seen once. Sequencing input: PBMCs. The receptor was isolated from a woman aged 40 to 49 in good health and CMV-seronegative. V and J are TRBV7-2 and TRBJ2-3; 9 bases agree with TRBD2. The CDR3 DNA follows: TGTGCCAGCAGCTTAGGGCGGCTAGCGGGACGTCTTTCAGATACGCAGTATTTT. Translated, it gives CASSLGRLAGRLSDTQYF.